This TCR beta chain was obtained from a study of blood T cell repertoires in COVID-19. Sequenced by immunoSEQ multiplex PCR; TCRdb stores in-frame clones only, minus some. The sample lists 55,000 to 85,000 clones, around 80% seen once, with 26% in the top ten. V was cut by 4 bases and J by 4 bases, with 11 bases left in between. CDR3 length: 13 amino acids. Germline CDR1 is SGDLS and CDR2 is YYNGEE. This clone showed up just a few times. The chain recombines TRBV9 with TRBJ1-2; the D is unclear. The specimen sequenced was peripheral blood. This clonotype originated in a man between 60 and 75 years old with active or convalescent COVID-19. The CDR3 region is CASSSSYIYGYTF. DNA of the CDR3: TGTGCCAGCAGCTCCTCGTATATCTATGGCTACACCTTC.